The 21 T cell receptor beta chains in this list originate from one sample, sequenced in a study of T cell changes during pregnancy in multiple sclerosis (dated by TCRdb to the late 2010s). The library was obtained by the immunoSEQ multiplex PCR assay. TCRdb holds this immuneACCESS table with in-frame rearrangements only. Some clones are missing; in checked studies, unresolved V genes explain under half, and the rest has no known cause. The sample table shows tens of thousands of clones, and over 75% are seen once. Of the sample, roughly 1.5% falls within the top ten clones. Material: peripheral blood, obtained in the third trimester of pregnancy. The receptors were sampled from a female donor with multiple sclerosis, enrolled in a pregnancy study.

The V gene is TRBV28, the J gene TRBJ1-4; D may be TRBD1 (6 bases). V was trimmed by 7 bases and J by 8 bases, leaving 14 bases between them. This CDR3 has 13 residues. CDR1 MDHEN and CDR2 SYDVKM come from the germline V gene. CDR3 nucleotides: TGTGCCAGCATGAGCGGACAGTTCGAAAAACTGTTTTTT. Amino acids: CASMSGQFEKLFF.

This sequence joins TRBV11-2 and TRBJ2-1; TRBD1 matches 12 bases. The germline V gene encodes CDR1 SGHAT and CDR2 FQNNGV. Unmatched junction bases numbered 5, after V lost 1 base and J lost 7 bases. The CDR3 runs 16 residues. CDR3 sequence reads: CASSLGDRGRGNEQFF. CDR3 nucleotides: TGTGCCAGCAGCTTAGGGGACAGGGGGCGCGGGAATGAGCAGTTCTTC.

V and J are TRBV15 and TRBJ1-5; D may be TRBD1 (5 bases). V was clipped by 1 base and J by 5 bases, with 24 bases between them. The CDR3 covers 19 residues. The V gene's germline CDR1 is LNHNV and CDR2 YYDKDF (reference sequence). In DNA, the CDR3 is TGTGCCACCAGCAGAGCTGTGGGCTCAGGGTCCGTGGGCGATCAGCCCCAGCATTTT. Encoded protein: CATSRAVGSGSVGDQPQHF.

The chain links TRBV30 to TRBJ2-1; tentative D call: TRBD2 (6 bases). The CDR3 has 16 residues. Germline V gives CDR1 GTSNPN, CDR2 SVGIG (reference sequence). The V end was cut by 0 bases, the J end by 0 bases, with 12 bases between. In DNA, the CDR3 is TGTGCCTGGAGTGTTGGGGGGTTAAGCTCCTACAATGAGCAGTTCTTC. It yields the protein CAWSVGGLSSYNEQFF.

The rearrangement uses TRBV9 and TRBJ2-1; TRBD1 matches at 10 bases. Germline V gene sequence: CDR1 SGDLS, CDR2 YYNGEE. V dropped 0 bases and J dropped 6; count of bases not matched to a gene: 3. The CDR3 has 15 residues. The CDR3 sequence is CASSVATGGFNEQFF. The DNA of the CDR3 is TGTGCCAGCAGCGTAGCGACAGGGGGCTTCAATGAGCAGTTCTTC. The entire variable domain, with the rest obtained from reference TRBV9 and TRBJ2-1, is as follows: DSGVTQTPKHLITATGQRVTLRCSPRSGDLSVYWYQQSLDQGLQFLIQYYNGEERAKGNILERFSAQQFPDLHSELNLSSLELGDSALYFCASSVATGGFNEQFFGPGTRLTVL.

The chain carries TRBV30 and TRBJ2-3, with D perhaps matching TRBD1 (6 bases). The germline V gene has CDR1 GTSNPN and CDR2 SVGIG (reference sequence). Trimming cost V 1 base and J 5 bases, with 7 bases left between them. The CDR3 is 12 residues long. DNA of the CDR3: TGTGCCTGGAGTGCAGGGGTAGATACGCAGTATTTT. Translation: CAWSAGVDTQYF.

The chain has TRBV9 and TRBJ2-3; TRBD1 matches at 8 bases. Germline-derived CDR1 and CDR2 are SGDLS and YYNGEE. Trimming took 3 bases from V and 4 from J; bases not matched to a gene: 7. The CDR3 spans 15 residues. The CDR3 is CASSAQGAGSDTQYF. The CDR3 nucleotides read TGTGCCAGCAGCGCCCAGGGGGCGGGTTCAGATACGCAGTATTTT.

Regarding this clone: Within the sample, other DNA sequences also encode this same CDR3. The CDR3 is CASSTGQNEKLFF. The CDR3 DNA is TGCGCCAGCAGCACGGGACAGAATGAAAAACTGTTTTTT. The chain has TRBV5-1 and TRBJ1-4; 7 nucleotides align to TRBD1. The CDR3 is 13 residues long. V lost 4 bases to trimming and J lost 5 bases; unmatched junction nucleotides: 2. The germline V gene has CDR1 SGHRS and CDR2 YFSETQ. The complete variable domain, with remaining parts taken from reference TRBV5-1 and TRBJ1-4, reads KAGVTQTPRYLIKTRGQQVTLSCSPISGHRSVSWYQQTPGQGLQFLFEYFSETQRNKGNFPGRFSGRQFSNSRSEMNVSTLELGDSALYLCASSTGQNEKLFFGSGTQLSVL.

The gene calls are TRBV6-7 and TRBJ2-1; TRBD2 agrees at 10 bases. TRBV6-7 is classed as an ORF, of uncertain function. There are 15 residues in the CDR3. The V segment lost 6 bases and the J segment 5 bases; nucleotides outside the gene matches: 7. CDR3 sequence: CASSRRLAGNNEQFF. As DNA, the CDR3 is TGTGCCAGCAGCCGTAGACTAGCGGGTAACAATGAGCAGTTCTTC.

The gene calls are TRBV30 and TRBJ2-3, with D unclear. Trimming took off 2 bases at V and 7 bases at J, with 7 bases between the two ends. This CDR3 region has 11 residues. Germline loops: CDR1 GTSNPN, CDR2 SVGIG (reference sequence). The CDR3 protein is CAWSLSYTQYF. DNA of the CDR3: TGTGCCTGGAGTTTAAGCTATACGCAGTATTTT.

This chain joins TRBV7-3 and TRBJ2-2; D is unclear. Germline V gene lookup returns CDR1 SGHTA and CDR2 FQGTGA. Between the trimmed V and J ends, which lost 1 base and 0 bases, there was a span of 15 bases. This CDR3 has 18 residues. The CDR3 sequence: CASSLMAAAFANTGELFF. The CDR3 DNA reads TGTGCCAGCAGCTTAATGGCGGCGGCATTCGCGAACACCGGGGAGCTGTTTTTT.

V and J are TRBV5-5 and TRBJ1-5; D is ambiguous. This CDR3 has 14 amino acids. With 1 base removed from V and 3 bases from J, the gap between germline ends came to 8 bases. Germline V gene lookup returns CDR1 SGHKS and CDR2 YYEKEE (reference sequence). As DNA, the CDR3 is TGTGCCAGCAGCTTGCGAGTCGACAATCAGCCCCAGCATTTT. As protein: CASSLRVDNQPQHF.

The chain combines TRBV10-1 with TRBJ1-1, with D possibly matching TRBD1 (6 bases). CDR1 WNHNN and CDR2 SYGVQD come from the germline V gene (reference sequence). There are 14 residues in the CDR3. V was clipped by 10 bases and J by 1 base, with 16 bases between them. CDR3 in amino acids: CATPKNRENTEAFF. The CDR3, as DNA: TGCGCCACACCCAAGAACAGGGAGAACACTGAAGCTTTCTTT.

The gene calls are TRBV4-2 and TRBJ2-1; 8 nucleotides align to TRBD1. Germline loops: CDR1 LGHNA, CDR2 YNFKEQ. The trim removed 1 base at V and 6 bases at J, leaving 5 bases unmatched. The CDR3 consists of 15 residues. The CDR3 reads CASSQAPTGGNEQFF. The DNA for the CDR3 is TGTGCCAGCAGCCAAGCCCCAACAGGGGGCAATGAGCAGTTCTTC.

This chain connects TRBV9 to TRBJ2-1; D gene unclear. V shed 3 bases and J shed 10 bases, with 26 bases lying between them. From germline, CDR1 is SGDLS and CDR2 YYNGEE. CDR3 size: 17 residues. The CDR3 protein is CASSARSPQVATEEQFF. CDR3 DNA: TGTGCCAGCAGCGCCCGTAGCCCCCAAGTGGCGACCGAGGAGCAGTTCTTC. Combining the CDR3 with reference TRBV9 and TRBJ2-1 gives the whole variable domain DSGVTQTPKHLITATGQRVTLRCSPRSGDLSVYWYQQSLDQGLQFLIQYYNGEERAKGNILERFSAQQFPDLHSELNLSSLELGDSALYFCASSARSPQVATEEQFFGPGTRLTVL.

The V call is TRBV12-5, the J call TRBJ1-3; D call uncertain. The CDR3 has 14 amino acids. CDR1 and CDR2 from the germline V gene are LGHNT and FRNRAP. V gave up 6 bases and J gave up 0 bases, with 9 bases separating them. Here the CDR3 reads CASGSGSSGNTIYF. The CDR3 bases are TGTGCTAGTGGCTCCGGGAGCTCTGGAAACACCATATATTTT.

Remarks on this clone: At one end, the junction sequence differs from germline, possibly due to a read error. The chain employs TRBV20-1 and TRBJ1-2; D unclear. This CDR3 has 10 amino acids. The germline gives CDR1 DFQATT, CDR2 SNEGSKA (reference sequence). DNA for the CDR3: TGCAGTGCCCACCGGGAGTCTTTTTTTTTC. Its translation is CSAHRESFFF.

The rearrangement uses TRBV7-2 and TRBJ2-7; 9 bases are a match to TRBD1. The CDR3 length is 13 residues. V trimming: 1 base; J trimming: 7 bases; junction bases outside the gene matches: 2. Germline V gene data show CDR1 as SGHTA and CDR2 as FQGNSA. The CDR3 reads CASSLETGGEQYF. CDR3 nucleotides: TGTGCCAGCAGCTTAGAGACAGGGGGGGAGCAGTACTTC.

The genes are TRBV10-3 and TRBJ1-6; 8 bases align to TRBD1. V lost 8 bases and J lost 10; bases outside the gene matches: 10. This CDR3 has 14 amino acids. Germline CDR1 ENHRY, CDR2 SYGVKD. CDR3 amino acids: CAIPSVTGESPLHF. The DNA for the CDR3 is TGTGCCATCCCTTCGGTGACAGGGGAATCACCCCTCCACTTT.

The rearrangement joins TRBV6-1 to TRBJ2-3; TRBD2 matches 8 bases. The CDR3 extends over 15 amino acids. CDR1 and CDR2 from the germline V gene are MNHNS and SASEGT. After removal of 4 bases from V and 3 bases from J, the junction contained 6 bases not matched to a gene. CDR3 in amino acids: CASSASGSWTDTQYF. CDR3 sequence (DNA): TGTGCCAGCAGTGCAAGCGGGAGTTGGACAGATACGCAGTATTTT.

This chain joins TRBV7-9 and TRBJ1-2; a weak D match, TRBD1 (5 bases). Trimming shortened V by 6 bases and J by 3 bases, and 11 bases separated the two germline ends. Per germline, CDR1 SEHNR and CDR2 FQNEAQ (reference sequence). The CDR3 contains 13 residues. The CDR3 DNA follows: TGTGCCAGCAGGGCGACAGAATACTATGGCTACACCTTC. Translated, it gives CASRATEYYGYTF.